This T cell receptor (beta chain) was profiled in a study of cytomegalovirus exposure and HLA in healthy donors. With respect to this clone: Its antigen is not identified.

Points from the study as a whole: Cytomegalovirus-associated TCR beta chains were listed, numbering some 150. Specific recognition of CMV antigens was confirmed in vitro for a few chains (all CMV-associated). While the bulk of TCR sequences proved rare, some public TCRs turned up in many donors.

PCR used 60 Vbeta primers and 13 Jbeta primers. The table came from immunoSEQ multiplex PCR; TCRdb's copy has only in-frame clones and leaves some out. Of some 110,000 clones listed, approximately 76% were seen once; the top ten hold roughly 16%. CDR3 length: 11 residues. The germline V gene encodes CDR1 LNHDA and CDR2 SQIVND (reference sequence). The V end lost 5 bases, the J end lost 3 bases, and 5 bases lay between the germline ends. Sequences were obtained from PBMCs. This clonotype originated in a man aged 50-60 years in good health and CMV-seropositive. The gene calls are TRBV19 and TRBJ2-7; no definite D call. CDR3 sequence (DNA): TGTGCCAGTAGTGCTAACTACGAGCAGTACTTC. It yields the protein CASSANYEQYF. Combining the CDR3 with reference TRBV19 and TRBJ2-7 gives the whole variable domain DGGITQSPKYLFRKEGQNVTLSCEQNLNHDAMYWYRQDPGQGLRLIYYSQIVNDFQKGDIAEGYSVSREKKESFPLTVTSAQKNPTAFYLCASSANYEQYFGPGTRLTVT.